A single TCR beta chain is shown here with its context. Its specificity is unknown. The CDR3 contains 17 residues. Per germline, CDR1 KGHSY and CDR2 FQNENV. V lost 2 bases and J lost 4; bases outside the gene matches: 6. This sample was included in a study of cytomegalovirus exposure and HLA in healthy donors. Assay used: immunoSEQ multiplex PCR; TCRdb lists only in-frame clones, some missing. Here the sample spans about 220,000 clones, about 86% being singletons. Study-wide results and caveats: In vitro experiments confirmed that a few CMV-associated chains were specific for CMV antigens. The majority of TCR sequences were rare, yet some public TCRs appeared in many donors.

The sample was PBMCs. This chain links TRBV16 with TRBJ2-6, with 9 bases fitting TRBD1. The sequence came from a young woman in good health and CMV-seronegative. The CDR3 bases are TGTGCCAGCAGCCAACAACAGGGGGCTGGGGGGGCCAACGTCCTGACTTTC. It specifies CASSQQQGAGGANVLTF.